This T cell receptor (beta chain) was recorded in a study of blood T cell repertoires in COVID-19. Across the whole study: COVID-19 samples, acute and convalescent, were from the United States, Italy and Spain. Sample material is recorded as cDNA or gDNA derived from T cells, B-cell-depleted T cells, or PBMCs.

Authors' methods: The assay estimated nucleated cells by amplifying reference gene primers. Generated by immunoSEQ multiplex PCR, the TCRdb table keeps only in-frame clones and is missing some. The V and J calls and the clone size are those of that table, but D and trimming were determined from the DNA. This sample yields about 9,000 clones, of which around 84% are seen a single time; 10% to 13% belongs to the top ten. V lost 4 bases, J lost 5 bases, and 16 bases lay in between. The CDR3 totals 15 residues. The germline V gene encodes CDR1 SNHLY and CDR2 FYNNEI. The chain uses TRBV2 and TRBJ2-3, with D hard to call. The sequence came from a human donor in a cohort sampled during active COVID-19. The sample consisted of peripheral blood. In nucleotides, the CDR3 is TGTGCCAGCAGTGTTGGAGTAGGAGCTGGAGATACGCAGTATTTT. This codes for CASSVGVGAGDTQYF.